This is a list of T cell receptor beta chains from one sample in a study of T-cell memory formation after mild COVID-19. Each CDR3 protein is one row after TCRdb ran MiXCR on the 5' RACE reads. The sample holds 300,000 to 400,000 distinct CDR3 sequences, roughly 13% seen once. Sequenced material: PBMCs or a T cell subset sorted from them (not recorded which). These receptors were obtained from a man aged 18 to 30 who had mild COVID-19 (a few samples of this study predate the infection). Cell type and time point are not known. CDR3s include the opening cysteine and the closing phenylalanine or tryptophan. The D gene is left open where the match is weak. Size values are once, few and many counts, or a class for expanded clones, and some rows have none.

clone size: NA; J gene: TRBJ2-3; D gene: NA; V gene: TRBV29-1; CDR3 DNA: TGCAGCGTTGAGAGCGGGACAGATACGCAGTATTTT; CDR3 protein: CSVESGTDTQYF
clone size: many; J gene: TRBJ2-3; D gene: NA; V gene: TRBV5-1; CDR3 DNA: TGCGCCAGCACCCCTCTGACTTCCCCGGGCACAGATACGCAGTATTTT; CDR3 protein: CASTPLTSPGTDTQYF
clone size: few; J gene: TRBJ2-2; D gene: NA; V gene: TRBV12-3/TRBV12-4; CDR3 DNA: TGTGCCAGCAGTCCTAGACGGACGGCCGTGGGGGAGCTGTTTTTT; CDR3 protein: CASSPRRTAVGELFF
clone size: many; J gene: TRBJ2-7; D gene: NA; V gene: TRBV4-3; CDR3 DNA: TGCGCCAGCAGCCAAGCGGCAGGGGCATGGAACGAGCAGTACTTC; CDR3 protein: CASSQAAGAWNEQYF
clone size: NA; J gene: TRBJ1-4; D gene: NA; V gene: TRBV12-3/TRBV12-4; CDR3 DNA: TGTGCCAGCAGTTTGAGGACGCTTAATGAAAAACTGTTTTTT; CDR3 protein: CASSLRTLNEKLFF
clone size: few; J gene: TRBJ1-2; D gene: NA; V gene: TRBV11-2; CDR3 DNA: TGTGCCAGCAGCTTAGGAAACCGGGGCTACACCTTC; CDR3 protein: CASSLGNRGYTF
clone size: NA; J gene: TRBJ2-1; D gene: NA; V gene: TRBV6-1; CDR3 DNA: TGTGCCAGCAGTGAAGTTGGGTGGAATGAGCAGTTCTTC; CDR3 protein: CASSEVGWNEQFF
clone size: NA; J gene: TRBJ2-7; D gene: NA; V gene: TRBV6-5; CDR3 DNA: TGTGCCAGCAGTAAGGAGGCGGGGACTTACGAGCAGTACTTC; CDR3 protein: CASSKEAGTYEQYF
clone size: NA; J gene: TRBJ2-2; D gene: NA; V gene: TRBV12-3/TRBV12-4; CDR3 DNA: TGTGCCAGCACGTCGAACACCGGGGAGCTGTTTTTT; CDR3 protein: CASTSNTGELFF
clone size: many; J gene: TRBJ1-1; D gene: TRBD1; V gene: TRBV24-1; CDR3 DNA: TGTGCCACCAGTGATTCCGGGACAGGGAACACTGAAGCTTTCTTT; CDR3 protein: CATSDSGTGNTEAFF
clone size: many; J gene: TRBJ2-2; D gene: NA; V gene: TRBV5-1; CDR3 DNA: TGCGCCAGCAGATGGGGCGGGGCGAACACCGGGGAGCTGTTTTTT; CDR3 protein: CASRWGGANTGELFF
clone size: NA; J gene: TRBJ2-3; D gene: TRBD2; V gene: TRBV20-1; CDR3 DNA: TGCAGTGCTAGACTAGCGGACCCAACAGATACGCAGTATTTT; CDR3 protein: CSARLADPTDTQYF
clone size: few; J gene: TRBJ2-7; D gene: TRBD1; V gene: TRBV5-1; CDR3 DNA: TGCGCCAGCAGCGAGCAGGGGGCCAGCTCCTACGAGCAGTACTTC; CDR3 protein: CASSEQGASSYEQYF
clone size: many; J gene: TRBJ2-3; D gene: TRBD2; V gene: TRBV5-6; CDR3 DNA: TGTGCCAGCACCTTTAACGGGGGGGCCTCGGGAGATACGCAGTATTTT; CDR3 protein: CASTFNGGASGDTQYF
clone size: few; J gene: TRBJ2-3; D gene: NA; V gene: TRBV7-9; CDR3 DNA: TGTGCCAGCAGCTCCCACAGCTTCCCAGATACGCAGTATTTT; CDR3 protein: CASSSHSFPDTQYF
clone size: NA; J gene: TRBJ2-6; D gene: NA; V gene: TRBV7-9; CDR3 DNA: TGTGCCAGCAGCCGGACATCTGGGGCCAACGTCCTGACTTTC; CDR3 protein: CASSRTSGANVLTF
clone size: NA; J gene: TRBJ2-7; D gene: NA; V gene: TRBV4-1; CDR3 DNA: TGCGCCAGCAGGCGGGCCCCCGACAGGAGCTCCTACGAGCAGTACTTC; CDR3 protein: CASRRAPDRSSYEQYF
clone size: NA; J gene: TRBJ2-6; D gene: NA; V gene: TRBV9; CDR3 DNA: TGTGCCAGCAGCGTAGTAGGCTCTGGGGCCAACGTCCTGACTTTC; CDR3 protein: CASSVVGSGANVLTF